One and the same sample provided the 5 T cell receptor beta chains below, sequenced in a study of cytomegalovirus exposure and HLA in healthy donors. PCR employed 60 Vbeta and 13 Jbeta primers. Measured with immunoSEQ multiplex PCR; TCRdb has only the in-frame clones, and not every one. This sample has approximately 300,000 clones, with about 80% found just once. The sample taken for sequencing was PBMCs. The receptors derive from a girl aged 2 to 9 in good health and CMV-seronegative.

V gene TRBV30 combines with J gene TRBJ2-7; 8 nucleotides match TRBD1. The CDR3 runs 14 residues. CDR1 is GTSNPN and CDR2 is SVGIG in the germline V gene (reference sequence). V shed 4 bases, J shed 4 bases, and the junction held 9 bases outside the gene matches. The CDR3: CAWTGGGFTYEQYF. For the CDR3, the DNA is TGTGCCTGGACAGGGGGCGGATTTACTTACGAGCAGTACTTC.

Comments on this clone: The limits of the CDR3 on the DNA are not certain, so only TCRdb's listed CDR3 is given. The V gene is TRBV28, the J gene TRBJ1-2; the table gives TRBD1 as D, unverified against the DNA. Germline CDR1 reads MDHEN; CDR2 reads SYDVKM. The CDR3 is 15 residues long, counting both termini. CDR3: CASSFFGQGKNGYTF.

CDR3 sequence: CASSPRPYEQYF. CDR3 sequence (DNA): TGTGCCAGCAGCCCTAGGCCGTACGAGCAGTACTTC. The chain recombines TRBV28 with TRBJ2-7; D is unresolved. V was cut by 6 bases and J by 4 bases, with 10 bases left in between. This CDR3 comprises 12 residues. The germline gives CDR1 MDHEN, CDR2 SYDVKM.

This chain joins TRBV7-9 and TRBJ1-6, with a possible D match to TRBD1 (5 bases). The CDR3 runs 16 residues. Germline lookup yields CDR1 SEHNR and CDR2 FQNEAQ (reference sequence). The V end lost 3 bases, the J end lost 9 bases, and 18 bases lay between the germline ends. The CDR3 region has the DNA TGTGCCAGCAGCTTTAAACAGGCGTACTACTTTTCACCCCTCCACTTT. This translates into CASSFKQAYYFSPLHF.

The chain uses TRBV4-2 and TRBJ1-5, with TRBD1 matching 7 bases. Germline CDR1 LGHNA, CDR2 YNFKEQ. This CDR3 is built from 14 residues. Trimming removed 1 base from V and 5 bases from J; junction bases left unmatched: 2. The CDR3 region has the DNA TGTGCCAGCAGCCAAGGACAGGGCGATCAGCCCCAGCATTTT. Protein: CASSQGQGDQPQHF.